The 30 T cell receptor beta chains below were found in one sample sequenced in a study of T cells in Graves' hyperthyroidism and ophthalmopathy. TCR beta CDR3 sequences were amplified from RNA transcripts. First-round RT-PCR of the TCR CDR3 relied on the HTBI primer set. TCRdb recomputed calls from the multiplex PCR reads with MiXCR, one row per CDR3 protein. The table has about 420,000 distinct CDR3 sequences, 15% to 18% seen once. The specimen sequenced was blood. The source of these receptors is a woman aged 18-29 years with Graves' hyperthyroidism.

V and J are TRBV3-1 and TRBJ1-1, with 10 nucleotides matching TRBD1. The V gene end was trimmed by 1 base and the J gene end by 6 bases; junction bases not matched to a gene: 2. The germline V gene has CDR1 LGHDT and CDR2 YNNKEL (reference sequence). This CDR3 comprises 14 residues. CDR3 nucleotides: TGTGCCAGCAGCCAAGGACAGGGGGCTTCTGAAGCTTTCTTT. Its protein product is CASSQGQGASEAFF.

This clonotype was observed at least ten times. The V call is TRBV6-1, the J call TRBJ2-7; D may be TRBD1 or TRBD2 (6 bases each). The CDR3 has 13 amino acids. Germline V gene lookup returns CDR1 MNHNS and CDR2 SASEGT. Trimming took 6 bases from V and 2 from J, leaving 11 bases between them. The CDR3 protein is CASRMGGPYEQYF. The DNA of the CDR3 is TGTGCCAGCAGGATGGGGGGCCCCTACGAGCAGTACTTC.

V gene TRBV28 combines with J gene TRBJ2-4, with 7 bases aligning to TRBD2. Germline CDR1 and CDR2: MDHEN and SYDVKM. The V segment lost 1 base and the J segment 8 bases; nucleotides outside the gene matches: 14. The CDR3 is made up of 17 amino acids. The CDR3 loop reads CASSLFGRLARVDIQYF. The CDR3 nucleotides are TGTGCCAGCAGTTTATTTGGTCGACTAGCCAGGGTGGACATTCAGTACTTC.

This clonotype occurred many times. The chain is built from TRBV30 and TRBJ2-3; the D gene is possibly TRBD1 (7 bases). The CDR3 consists of 17 residues. V lost 0 bases and J lost 2, with 18 bases in between. Germline V lookup: CDR1 GTSNPN, CDR2 SVGIG (reference sequence). This chain's CDR3 is CAWSVRQGGTVTDTQYF. CDR3 nucleotides: TGTGCCTGGAGTGTCCGACAGGGAGGAACCGTCACAGATACGCAGTATTTT.

The V and J genes are TRBV12-3 or TRBV12-4 and TRBJ1-5; D unresolved. Deletions cut 4 bases from V and 0 bases from J, with 7 bases between. The CDR3 spans 14 residues. The CDR3 reads CASSSTVSNQPQHF. The CDR3 nucleotides read TGTGCCAGCAGTTCCACAGTTAGCAATCAGCCCCAGCATTTT.

The J gene is TRBJ1-6, the V gene TRBV4-1; 7 positions match TRBD1. Germline assignment: CDR1 MGHRA and CDR2 YSYEKL. Trimming at V came to 2 bases and at J to 8 bases, leaving 12 bases not matched to a gene. The CDR3 totals 17 residues. In DNA, the CDR3 is TGCGCCAGCAGCCAATTTTATATACAGGGGCCGTATTCACCCCTCCACTTT. Translating it yields CASSQFYIQGPYSPLHF.

This clonotype was counted between two and nine times. The V call is TRBV3-1, the J call TRBJ2-6, with D possibly being TRBD2 (6 bases). Per germline, CDR1 LGHDT and CDR2 YNNKEL (reference sequence). This CDR3 has 18 amino acids. V dropped 1 base and J dropped 2 bases, with 15 bases sitting between them. CDR3 loop: CASSQGGTWGAGANVLTF. CDR3 in DNA: TGTGCCAGCAGCCAAGGAGGAACCTGGGGGGCTGGGGCCAACGTCCTGACTTTC. Full variable domain (outside the CDR3, taken from reference TRBV3-1 and TRBJ2-6): DTAVSQTPKYLVTQMGNDKSIKCEQNLGHDTMYWYKQDSKKFLKIMFSYNNKELIINETVPNRFSPKSPDKAHLNLHINSLELGDSAVYFCASSQGGTWGAGANVLTFGAGSRLTVL.

This clonotype has ten or more counts. The J gene is TRBJ2-7, the V gene TRBV7-3, with D possibly called TRBD1 or TRBD2 (6 bases each). V was cut by 4 bases and J by 7 bases, with 14 bases left in between. There are 13 residues in the CDR3. CDR1 and CDR2 (germline): SGHTA, FQGTGA. The CDR3 loop is CASSSQPGAEQYF. In DNA form, the CDR3 reads TGTGCCAGCAGCTCCCAGCCGGGGGCGGAGCAGTACTTC.

This clonotype occurred many times. The V call is TRBV3-1, the J call TRBJ1-2; no definite D call. From germline, CDR1 is LGHDT and CDR2 YNNKEL (reference sequence). This CDR3 has 13 residues. V gave up 2 bases and J gave up 4 bases, with 8 bases separating them. In DNA, the CDR3 is TGTGCCAGCAGCCAAAGGAACATCTATGGCTACACCTTC. It yields the protein CASSQRNIYGYTF.

This clonotype was seen many times. This chain uses TRBV11-3 with TRBJ2-5, with D perhaps being TRBD1 or TRBD2 (5 bases each). This CDR3 region has 15 residues. Germline loops: CDR1 SGHNT, CDR2 YENEEA. Trimming pared 2 bases from V and 4 bases from J, leaving 14 bases between. The CDR3 coding sequence is TGTGCCAGCAGCTTACGAACAGGTCGGGGAGAGACCCAGTACTTC. It yields the protein CASSLRTGRGETQYF.

Turning to this clonotype: One end of the junction fails to match germline, which may point to a read error. V gene TRBV20-1 combines with J gene TRBJ1-1; 10 nucleotides line up with TRBD1. This CDR3 has 16 amino acids. Germline V CDR1 and CDR2: DFQATT, SNEGSKA (reference sequence). CDR3 residues: CNARDPDRGWNTEAFF. CDR3 sequence (DNA): TGCAATGCTAGAGATCCGGACAGGGGGTGGAACACTGAAGCTTTCTTT.

This clonotype was observed at least ten times. This rearrangement joins TRBV28 to TRBJ2-1; a possible D gene is TRBD2 (5 bases). This CDR3 contains 11 residues. Trimming pared 7 bases from V and 9 bases from J, leaving 10 bases between. Germline V CDR1 and CDR2: MDHEN, SYDVKM. The CDR3 nucleotides are TGTGCCAGCAACCCCGCGGGTGAGCAGTTCTTC. It translates to CASNPAGEQFF.

The chain joins TRBV12-1 to TRBJ2-1; the table's TRBD2 call for D was not verified on the DNA. TRBV12-1 is marked as a pseudogene. This CDR3 comprises 15 residues. The CDR3 spells CASSLRAGGYNEQFF. The CDR3 bases are TGTGCCAGCAGCTTGAGAGCGGGAGGGTACAATGAGCAGTTCTTC.

This clonotype has ten or more counts. The chain uses TRBV19 and TRBJ2-1, with a weak D call TRBD1 (6 bases). CDR1 is LNHDA, CDR2 SQIVND, per germline (reference sequence). The CDR3 length is 13 residues. V lost 7 bases, J lost 8 bases, and 15 bases lay in between. The CDR3 region is CASTLDRDDEQFF. CDR3 sequence (DNA): TGTGCCAGTACATTGGACAGAGACGATGAGCAGTTCTTC. Supplemented by reference TRBV19 and TRBJ2-1, the full variable domain reads DGGITQSPKYLFRKEGQNVTLSCEQNLNHDAMYWYRQDPGQGLRLIYYSQIVNDFQKGDIAEGYSVSREKKESFPLTVTSAQKNPTAFYLCASTLDRDDEQFFGPGTRLTVL.

In this sample, this clonotype turned up many times. The chain recombines TRBV20-1 with TRBJ1-5; D uncertain. The CDR3 spans 14 residues. The V and J ends lost 0 bases and 5 bases respectively, with 11 bases between them. The V gene's germline CDR1 is DFQATT and CDR2 SNEGSKA (reference sequence). DNA of the CDR3: TGCAGTGCTAGAGATCCGGGCGAGTATCAGCCCCAGCATTTT. Its protein product is CSARDPGEYQPQHF.

This clonotype was found a few times. V and J are TRBV25-1 and TRBJ1-2, with TRBD1 matching 9 bases. The CDR3 runs 12 residues. Trimming took 10 bases from V and 4 from J; bases not matched to a gene: 4. Germline values: CDR1 MGHDK, CDR2 SYGVNS. CDR3 region: CATEGQGYGYTF. CDR3 nucleotide sequence: TGTGCCACAGAGGGACAGGGCTATGGCTACACCTTC.

At least ten counts were recorded for this clonotype. The V and J genes are TRBV6-1 and TRBJ1-2; 11 nucleotides agree with TRBD1. V was pared by 7 bases and J by 6 bases, with 10 bases of the junction left unmatched. Germline V gives CDR1 MNHNS, CDR2 SASEGT. CDR3 length equals 15 residues. The CDR3 bases are TGTGCCAGCATCCAGGGACAGGGGGGAATTAATGGCTACACCTTC. This codes for CASIQGQGGINGYTF.

This clonotype was counted ten times or more. This chain connects TRBV20-1 to TRBJ2-7, with D possibly being TRBD1 (5 bases). CDR3 length: 13 residues. Per the germline V gene, CDR1 is DFQATT and CDR2 is SNEGSKA (reference sequence). The germline V and J ends were trimmed by 0 bases and 5 bases, with 11 bases remaining between them. The CDR3 loop is CSAREGALNEQYF. In DNA, the CDR3 is TGCAGTGCTAGAGAAGGGGCGCTTAACGAGCAGTACTTC.

This clonotype was counted ten times or more. This chain links TRBV6-1 with TRBJ2-5; 7 nucleotides align to TRBD2. The trim removed 6 bases at V and 1 base at J, leaving 14 bases unmatched. Per germline, CDR1 MNHNS and CDR2 SASEGT. This CDR3 is 17 amino acids long. The CDR3 loop reads CASSPSPRGGLQETQYF. DNA of the CDR3: TGTGCCAGCAGCCCCTCCCCCCGCGGGGGACTCCAAGAGACCCAGTACTTC.

On this clonotype: A much larger clone differs from this one at a single base, so this may be a read error. The genes are TRBV5-1 and TRBJ1-2; 11 positions match TRBD1. Germline lookup yields CDR1 SGHRS and CDR2 YFSETQ. The CDR3 covers 13 residues. The DNA of the CDR3 is TGCGGCAGCAGAGAGGGACAGGGGGAGGGCTACACCTTC. Its translation is CGSREGQGEGYTF.

In this sample, this clonotype turned up a few times. The chain couples TRBV5-4 to TRBJ2-3; 12 bases agree with TRBD1. The CDR3 totals 17 residues. The trim removed 0 bases at V and 3 bases at J, leaving 5 bases unmatched. CDR1 is SGHNT and CDR2 is YYREEE in the germline V gene (reference sequence). CDR3 DNA sequence: TGTGCCAGCAGCTTGGCCATGGGACAGGGGGCGACAGATACGCAGTATTTT. Translated, it gives CASSLAMGQGATDTQYF.

This clonotype was picked up many times. The chain couples TRBV5-1 to TRBJ2-3, with TRBD2 matching over 11 bases. The CDR3 contains 14 residues. Losses at the gene ends were 5 bases for V and 2 bases for J; bases not matched to a gene: 1. Looked up from germline, CDR1 is SGHRS and CDR2 is YFSETQ. The CDR3 spells CASRTSGATDTQYF. CDR3 nucleotides: TGCGCCAGCAGGACTAGCGGGGCCACAGATACGCAGTATTTT. The full variable domain, completed using reference TRBV5-1 and TRBJ2-3, is KAGVTQTPRYLIKTRGQQVTLSCSPISGHRSVSWYQQTPGQGLQFLFEYFSETQRNKGNFPGRFSGRQFSNSRSEMNVSTLELGDSALYLCASRTSGATDTQYFGPGTRLTVL.

Many counts were recorded for this clonotype. The chain couples TRBV6-1 to TRBJ1-3, with D uncertain. Trimming stripped 5 bases from V and 4 bases from J, with 15 bases between. The germline V gene encodes CDR1 MNHNS and CDR2 SASEGT. This CDR3 is built from 15 residues. Here the CDR3 reads CASSYVGPPGNTIYF. Here the CDR3 DNA reads TGTGCCAGCAGTTACGTTGGCCCTCCCGGAAACACCATATATTTT.

This clonotype was observed at least ten times. The rearrangement links TRBV5-1 to TRBJ1-1; D is unclear. Germline V CDR1 and CDR2: SGHRS, YFSETQ. V lost 4 bases and J 1 base, leaving 14 bases between the germline ends. CDR3 size: 15 residues. The CDR3 DNA reads TGCGCCAGCAGCGCCTTAGTACAGCCGAACACTGAAGCTTTCTTT. Protein product: CASSALVQPNTEAFF.

This clonotype came up a few times. The rearrangement uses TRBV28 and TRBJ2-3; the match to TRBD1 covers 9 bases. Germline V gene lookup returns CDR1 MDHEN and CDR2 SYDVKM. V shed 4 bases and J 4 bases; nucleotides not matched to a gene: 6. The CDR3 consists of 15 residues. This CDR3 is CASSSAGTGSDTQYF. The CDR3 nucleotides are TGTGCCAGCAGTTCTGCCGGGACAGGGTCAGATACGCAGTATTTT.

This clonotype has a handful of counts. The gene calls are TRBV19 and TRBJ1-3; no reliable D call. The CDR3 contains 14 residues. V lost 3 bases and J lost 0, with 6 bases in between. From germline, CDR1 is LNHDA and CDR2 SQIVND (reference sequence). CDR3 DNA: TGTGCCAGTAGTATTCGGGACTCTGGAAACACCATATATTTT. Protein: CASSIRDSGNTIYF.

This clonotype appeared a few times. Just one base apart from a much larger clone, this may be a read error. The CDR3: CSTRDGPRGLAGGSRDTQYF. CDR3 coding DNA: TGCAGTACTAGAGATGGTCCCAGAGGACTAGCGGGGGGGAGTAGAGATACGCAGTATTTT. The rearrangement joins TRBV20-1 to TRBJ2-3; 15 nucleotides line up with TRBD2. There are 20 residues in the CDR3. CDR1 is DFQATT and CDR2 is SNEGSKA in the germline V gene (reference sequence).

This clonotype was detected many times. CDR3 region: CASNVAGGPGGELFF. CDR3 nucleotide sequence: TGTGCCAGCAACGTTGCGGGGGGCCCTGGCGGGGAGCTGTTTTTT. The chain is built from TRBV28 and TRBJ2-2, with 8 bases fitting TRBD2. Germline V gives CDR1 MDHEN, CDR2 SYDVKM. V lost 7 bases and J lost 7; bases outside the gene matches: 11. CDR3 length: 15 residues.

The sample holds many counts of this clonotype. The chain uses TRBV12-3 or TRBV12-4 and TRBJ2-1, with 8 bases fitting TRBD2. V trimming: 3 bases; J trimming: 10 bases; junction bases outside the gene matches: 11. The CDR3 loop spans 15 amino acids. The CDR3 DNA reads as TGTGCCAGCAGTTTTACGGCTAGCGGGTTGGAAGAGCAGTTCTTC. Its protein product is CASSFTASGLEEQFF.

This clonotype appeared many times. The chain couples TRBV25-1 to TRBJ1-1; TRBD1 matches 8 bases. The CDR3 sequence is 15 residues long. V was clipped by 4 bases and J by 3 bases; unmatched bases: 7. Germline assignment: CDR1 MGHDK and CDR2 SYGVNS. The CDR3 loop is CASSGRTGTDTEAFF. CDR3 DNA sequence: TGTGCCAGCAGTGGCCGGACAGGGACGGACACTGAAGCTTTCTTT.